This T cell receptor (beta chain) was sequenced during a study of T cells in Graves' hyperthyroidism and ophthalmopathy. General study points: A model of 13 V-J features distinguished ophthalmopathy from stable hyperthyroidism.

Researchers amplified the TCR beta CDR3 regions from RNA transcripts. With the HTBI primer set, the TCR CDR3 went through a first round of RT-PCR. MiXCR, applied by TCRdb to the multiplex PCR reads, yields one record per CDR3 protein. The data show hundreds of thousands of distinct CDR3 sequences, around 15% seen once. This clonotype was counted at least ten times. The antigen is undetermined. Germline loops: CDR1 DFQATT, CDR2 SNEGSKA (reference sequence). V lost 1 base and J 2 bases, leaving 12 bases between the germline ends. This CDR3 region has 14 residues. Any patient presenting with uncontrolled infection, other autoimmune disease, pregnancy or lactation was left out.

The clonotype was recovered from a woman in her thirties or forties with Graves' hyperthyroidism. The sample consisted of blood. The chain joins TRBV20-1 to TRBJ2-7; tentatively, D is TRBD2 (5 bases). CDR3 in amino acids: CSARVSGLTYEQYF. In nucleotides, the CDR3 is TGCAGTGCTAGAGTAAGCGGTCTTACCTACGAGCAGTACTTC.